One and the same sample provided the 21 T cell receptor beta chains below, sequenced in a study of T cell repertoires in cytomegalovirus infection. TCRdb redid the calling of the reads with MiXCR, one entry per CDR3 protein. Altogether over 300,000 distinct CDR3 sequences are present, more than 8% being singletons, with the ten largest covering 3.5% to 4.5%. Specimen: PBMCs. Receptor source: a human donor in good health (CMV status not recorded). Some clones in this sample may be carry-over from other donors' samples.

There are many counts of this clonotype. The V gene is TRBV7-6, the J gene TRBJ2-7; D is possibly TRBD2 (5 bases). There are 15 residues in the CDR3. Germline values: CDR1 SGHVS, CDR2 FNYEAQ. Trimming left V 5 bases short and J 6 bases short, with 20 bases between. The CDR3 nucleotides read TGTGCCAGCAGCCAATACAAAGGACCGGGGATCGAGCAGTACTTC. Its translation: CASSQYKGPGIEQYF.

This clonotype was observed a handful of times. The chain combines TRBV12-3 or TRBV12-4 with TRBJ1-1; TRBD1 might be the D (5 bases). The CDR3 contains 15 residues. V lost 3 bases and J lost 1, with 12 bases in between. The CDR3: CASSFFGGKNTEAFF. As DNA, the CDR3 is TGTGCCAGCAGTTTTTTTGGGGGGAAGAACACTGAAGCTTTCTTT.

In its sample, this clonotype was seen many times. The chain recombines TRBV7-2 with TRBJ2-1; TRBD1 matches 9 bases. The ends lost 6 bases at V and 0 bases at J; junction bases unmatched: 3. Germline lookup yields CDR1 SGHTA and CDR2 FQGNSA. The CDR3 covers 15 residues. The CDR3: CASRLDRGSYNEQFF. In DNA, the CDR3 is TGTGCCAGCAGACTGGACAGGGGCTCCTACAATGAGCAGTTCTTC.

This clonotype occurred many times. The chain joins TRBV7-2 to TRBJ2-6; the D gene is possibly TRBD2 (5 bases). Trimming removed 4 bases at V and 0 bases at J, with 13 bases between. There are 17 residues in the CDR3. Germline CDR1 reads SGHTA; CDR2 reads FQGNSA. The CDR3 nucleotides read TGTGCCAGCAGCTACCAGTCGGGATACTCTGGGGCCAACGTCCTGACTTTC. Amino acids: CASSYQSGYSGANVLTF.

V gene TRBV27 combines with J gene TRBJ2-1; 7 bases are shared with TRBD2. The CDR3 has 15 residues. J was trimmed by 4 bases and V by 6 bases; bases with no gene match: 9. Germline CDR1 is MNHEY and CDR2 is SMNVEV (reference sequence). As DNA, the CDR3 is TGTGCCAGCAGCATCGGGGCTAGCGGATACAATGAGCAGTTCTTC. Protein product: CASSIGASGYNEQFF.

This clonotype was recorded many times. V usage is TRBV6-2 or TRBV6-3 and J usage is TRBJ2-1; 14 bases line up with TRBD2. Germline V gene data show CDR1 as MNHEY and CDR2 as SVGEGT. V gave up 5 bases and J gave up 3 bases; unmatched junction bases: 6. The CDR3 is 17 amino acids. CDR3 in amino acids: CASSRRTSGRNYNEQFF. The CDR3 region has the DNA TGTGCCAGCAGTCGCCGGACTAGCGGGAGGAACTACAATGAGCAGTTCTTC.

The chain couples TRBV7-9 to TRBJ1-1; D is undetermined. Germline V lookup: CDR1 SEHNR, CDR2 FQNEAQ (reference sequence). The CDR3 extends over 14 amino acids. V was trimmed by 3 bases and J by 2 bases, leaving 10 bases between them. The CDR3 sequence: CASSFTQGNTEAFF. The CDR3, as DNA: TGTGCCAGCAGCTTTACTCAAGGTAACACTGAAGCTTTCTTT. Looking up the rest from reference TRBV7-9 and TRBJ1-1 gives the full variable domain: DTGVSQNPRHKITKRGQNVTFRCDPISEHNRLYWYRQTLGQGPEFLTYFQNEAQLEKSRLLSDRFSAERPKGSFSTLEIQRTEQGDSAMYLCASSFTQGNTEAFFGQGTRLTVV.

This clonotype was picked up many times. This chain connects TRBV7-6 to TRBJ1-5, with unresolved D. V shed 0 bases and J shed 4 bases, with 10 bases lying between them. The CDR3 is 15 amino acids. Germline CDR1 SGHVS, CDR2 FNYEAQ. DNA for the CDR3: TGTGCCAGCAGCTTAGCGAGCCGGATTAATCAGCCCCAGCATTTT. Its protein product is CASSLASRINQPQHF.

This clonotype has a handful of counts. The chain uses TRBV9 and TRBJ2-3; 9 bases map to TRBD2. V was pared by 0 bases and J by 2 bases, with 7 bases of the junction left unmatched. The germline CDR1 and CDR2 sequences are SGDLS and YYNGEE. The CDR3 is 17 residues long. The CDR3 region is CASSVAKGLASTDTQYF. In DNA form, the CDR3 reads TGTGCCAGCAGCGTAGCCAAGGGACTAGCATCCACAGATACGCAGTATTTT. Looking up the rest from reference TRBV9 and TRBJ2-3 gives the full variable domain: DSGVTQTPKHLITATGQRVTLRCSPRSGDLSVYWYQQSLDQGLQFLIQYYNGEERAKGNILERFSAQQFPDLHSELNLSSLELGDSALYFCASSVAKGLASTDTQYFGPGTRLTVL.

The rearrangement joins TRBV19 to TRBJ1-4, with D unclear. Trimming pared 8 bases from V and 10 bases from J, leaving 17 bases between. The germline CDR1 and CDR2 sequences are LNHDA and SQIVND (reference sequence). This CDR3 is built from 13 residues. The CDR3, as DNA: TGTGCCAGTCAGAACAAAGAGTTCGGAAAACTGTTTTTT. It encodes CASQNKEFGKLFF.

V is TRBV14 and J is TRBJ2-7; the D call may be TRBD1 or TRBD2 (6 bases each). Trimming pared 4 bases from V and 6 bases from J, leaving 19 bases between. Germline lookup yields CDR1 SGHDN and CDR2 FVKESK. CDR3 length: 15 amino acids. DNA of the CDR3: TGTGCCAGCAGCCCCGGCGGGACATCCCTAGTCGAGCAGTACTTC. As protein: CASSPGGTSLVEQYF.

J is TRBJ1-2 and V is TRBV4-1; D is undetermined. V gave up 2 bases and J gave up 0 bases, with 16 bases separating them. The CDR3 contains 17 residues. CDR1 and CDR2 from the germline V gene are MGHRA and YSYEKL. The CDR3 nucleotides are TGCGCCAGCAGCCAATTCTCGTTGGGGAGCGCTAACTATGGCTACACCTTC. Amino acid sequence: CASSQFSLGSANYGYTF.

This clonotype was detected a few times. V usage is TRBV29-1 and J usage is TRBJ1-3; unclear D gene. V lost 8 bases and J 0 bases, leaving 14 bases between the germline ends. The CDR3 has 14 amino acids. Per germline, CDR1 SQVTM and CDR2 ANQGSEA. This chain's CDR3 is CSIRTSSSGNTIYF. Written as DNA, the CDR3 is TGCAGCATCAGGACGTCAAGCTCTGGAAACACCATATATTTT.

The rearrangement links TRBV20-1 to TRBJ2-3; 8 bases map to TRBD1. Germline CDR1 reads DFQATT; CDR2 reads SNEGSKA (reference sequence). J was trimmed by 4 bases and V by 6 bases; bases with no gene match: 12. There are 15 residues in the CDR3. The CDR3: CSAASDRAVSDTQYF. The CDR3 nucleotides read TGCAGTGCCGCTTCGGACAGGGCCGTGTCAGATACGCAGTATTTT.

Ten or more counts support this clonotype. The V and J genes are TRBV7-2 and TRBJ2-4, with 10 bases that match TRBD2. CDR1 and CDR2 from the germline V gene are SGHTA and FQGNSA. The CDR3 is 17 amino acids. The J segment lost 9 bases and the V segment lost 4 bases, leaving 15 bases of the junction unmatched. DNA of the CDR3: TGTGCCAGCAGCTCCCTTGGGCGAGCGGGGGGGCAGGTCATTCAGTACTTC. Its translation: CASSSLGRAGGQVIQYF.

The genes are TRBV5-6 and TRBJ1-5, with D possibly matching TRBD1 (6 bases). CDR1 and CDR2 from the germline V gene are SGHDT and YYEEEE. The V end was cut by 4 bases, the J end by 7 bases, with 12 bases between. This CDR3 has 13 amino acids. The CDR3 loop is CASSPGTQQPQHF. Written as DNA, the CDR3 is TGTGCCAGCAGCCCCGGGACACAACAGCCCCAGCATTTT.

The chain joins TRBV7-2 to TRBJ1-2; D is ambiguous. CDR1 and CDR2 from the germline V gene are SGHTA and FQGNSA. The germline V and J ends were trimmed by 2 bases and 11 bases, with 9 bases remaining between them. The CDR3 consists of 11 residues. CDR3 in amino acids: CASSLYNEYTF. CDR3 sequence (DNA): TGTGCCAGCAGCTTATATAACGAATACACCTTC.

This clonotype was found a few times. The chain carries TRBV30 and TRBJ2-3, with TRBD2 identical over 8 bases. The CDR3 runs 15 residues. V trimming: 4 bases; J trimming: 0 bases; junction bases outside the gene matches: 6. Germline CDR1 is GTSNPN and CDR2 is SVGIG (reference sequence). The DNA of the CDR3 is TGTGCCTGGAAGGTCGGGAGGGCCAGCACAGATACGCAGTATTTT. It is translated as CAWKVGRASTDTQYF.

In this sample, this clonotype turned up many times. V gene TRBV7-6 combines with J gene TRBJ2-6, with 11 nucleotides matching TRBD1. Germline lookup yields CDR1 SGHVS and CDR2 FNYEAQ. The CDR3 totals 18 residues. Losses at the gene ends were 5 bases for V and 2 bases for J; bases not matched to a gene: 8. The CDR3 coding sequence is TGTGCCAGCAGCCCTCGGACAGGGGGCGCTACTGGGGCCAACGTCCTGACTTTC. Translating gives CASSPRTGGATGANVLTF. Combining the CDR3 with reference TRBV7-6 and TRBJ2-6 gives the whole variable domain GAGVSQSPRYKVTKRGQDVALRCDPISGHVSLYWYRQALGQGPEFLTYFNYEAQQDKSGLPNDRFSAERPEGSISTLTIQRTEQRDSAMYRCASSPRTGGATGANVLTFGAGSRLTVL.

This clonotype was seen at least ten times. The rearrangement uses TRBV7-2 and TRBJ2-5; D is perhaps TRBD1 (6 bases). CDR3 length: 15 residues. The V end lost 5 bases, the J end lost 3 bases, and 16 bases lay between the germline ends. CDR1 and CDR2 from the germline V gene are SGHTA and FQGNSA. The CDR3 is CASSPQADSKETQYF. CDR3 DNA: TGTGCCAGCAGCCCCCAGGCGGACAGCAAAGAGACCCAGTACTTC.

The V call is TRBV6-6, the J call TRBJ1-1; 8 nucleotides match TRBD1. V shed 6 bases, J shed 8 bases, and the junction held 2 bases outside the gene matches. From germline, CDR1 is MNHNY and CDR2 SVGAGI (reference sequence). This CDR3 has 11 residues. The CDR3 DNA follows: TGTGCCAGCAGAAGACAGGGGGAAGCTTTCTTT. It codes for CASRRQGEAFF.